This is a list of T cell receptor beta chains from one sample in a study of cytomegalovirus exposure and HLA in healthy donors. Some clones are missing from TCRdb's copy, which holds only in-frame ones; the method was immunoSEQ multiplex PCR. Of about 96,000 clones listed, 79% are singletons. The sequencing input was PBMCs. Every receptor here comes from a man under 40 in good health and CMV-seronegative. The CDR3 runs from the conserved cysteine through the conserved F or W. Each record gives: clone size, D gene, V gene, J gene, CDR3 protein, CDR3 DNA. The D gene is left open where the match is weak. Part of the rows lack a size; the others show once, few, many or a class for expanded clones.

clone size: few
D gene: .
V gene: TRBV6-1
J gene: TRBJ1-1
CDR3 protein: CASRLGVNTEAFF
CDR3 DNA: TGTGCCAGCAGGTTAGGGGTGAACACTGAAGCTTTCTTT

clone size: .
D gene: .
V gene: TRBV29-1
J gene: TRBJ2-2
CDR3 protein: CSVEVTGADTGELFF
CDR3 DNA: TGCAGCGTTGAAGTAACTGGGGCGGACACCGGGGAGCTGTTTTTT

clone size: few
D gene: .
V gene: TRBV7-9
J gene: TRBJ2-1
CDR3 protein: CASSLGGSPYNEQFF
CDR3 DNA: TGTGCCAGCAGCTTAGGCGGCAGCCCGTACAATGAGCAGTTCTTC

clone size: .
D gene: .
V gene: TRBV7-2
J gene: TRBJ2-3
CDR3 protein: CASRKGLDTDTQYF
CDR3 DNA: TGTGCCAGCAGGAAGGGGCTGGACACAGATACGCAGTATTTT

clone size: .
D gene: .
V gene: TRBV27
J gene: TRBJ2-3
CDR3 protein: CASSSILATDTQYF
CDR3 DNA: TGTGCCAGCAGTTCCATTTTGGCCACAGATACGCAGTATTTT

clone size: .
D gene: TRBD1
V gene: TRBV7-2
J gene: TRBJ1-1
CDR3 protein: CASSSQGTGMNTEAFF
CDR3 DNA: TGTGCCAGCAGCTCCCAAGGGACAGGCATGAACACTGAAGCTTTCTTT

clone size: few
D gene: TRBD1
V gene: TRBV5-1
J gene: TRBJ2-2
CDR3 protein: CASNPQGTGELFF
CDR3 DNA: TGCGCCAGCAACCCACAGGGGACCGGGGAGCTGTTTTTT

clone size: .
D gene: TRBD2
V gene: TRBV7-8
J gene: TRBJ2-1
CDR3 protein: CASSLRAGKNNEQFF
CDR3 DNA: TGTGCCAGCAGCCTAAGAGCGGGGAAGAACAATGAGCAGTTCTTC

clone size: .
D gene: TRBD1
V gene: TRBV6-5
J gene: TRBJ1-5
CDR3 protein: CASSFGTGSDQPQHF
CDR3 DNA: TGTGCCAGCAGTTTCGGGACAGGGTCCGATCAGCCCCAGCATTTT

clone size: medium-sized
D gene: .
V gene: TRBV2
J gene: TRBJ2-3
CDR3 protein: CASSSSGTTYTDTQYF
CDR3 DNA: TGTGCCAGCAGCTCCAGCGGGACAACTTACACAGATACGCAGTATTTT

clone size: .
D gene: .
V gene: TRBV7-3
J gene: TRBJ2-1
CDR3 protein: CASSHGASEYNEQFF
CDR3 DNA: TGTGCCAGCAGCCACGGGGCTAGCGAGTACAATGAGCAGTTCTTC

clone size: .
D gene: TRBD1
V gene: TRBV19
J gene: TRBJ2-5
CDR3 protein: CASSRQGAETQYF
CDR3 DNA: TGTGCCAGTAGCCGACAGGGGGCAGAGACCCAGTACTTC

clone size: .
D gene: .
V gene: TRBV28
J gene: TRBJ1-4
CDR3 protein: CASSPGDLNEKLFF
CDR3 DNA: TGTGCCAGCAGCCCCGGGGATCTGAATGAAAAACTGTTTTTT

clone size: .
D gene: .
V gene: TRBV2
J gene: TRBJ2-5
CDR3 protein: CASKEGTAQETQYF
CDR3 DNA: TGTGCCAGCAAGGAGGGGACAGCCCAAGAGACCCAGTACTTC

clone size: once
D gene: .
V gene: TRBV28
J gene: TRBJ2-3
CDR3 protein: CATKRYGVSTDTQYF
CDR3 DNA: TGTGCCACCAAACGGTACGGGGTGAGCACAGATACGCAGTATTTT

clone size: few
D gene: TRBD1
V gene: TRBV19
J gene: TRBJ1-5
CDR3 protein: CASSGYRGQSNQPQHF
CDR3 DNA: TGTGCCAGTAGTGGGTACAGGGGGCAGAGCAATCAGCCCCAGCATTTT

clone size: .
D gene: .
V gene: TRBV4-3
J gene: TRBJ1-3
CDR3 protein: CASSQEAGLGNTIYF
CDR3 DNA: TGCGCCAGCAGCCAAGAGGCGGGACTCGGAAACACCATATATTTT

clone size: .
D gene: .
V gene: TRBV28
J gene: TRBJ1-5
CDR3 protein: CASRRQSLQPQHF
CDR3 DNA: TGTGCCAGCAGAAGACAGTCCCTACAGCCCCAGCATTTT

clone size: .
D gene: .
V gene: TRBV9
J gene: TRBJ2-5
CDR3 protein: CASSLAGSQETQYF
CDR3 DNA: TGTGCCAGCAGCCTAGCTGGGAGTCAAGAGACCCAGTACTTC

clone size: .
D gene: TRBD1
V gene: TRBV7-9
J gene: TRBJ1-1
CDR3 protein: CASSFDRGDQAFF
CDR3 DNA: TGTGCCAGCAGCTTCGACAGGGGGGATCAAGCTTTCTTT

clone size: .
D gene: TRBD1
V gene: TRBV6-1
J gene: TRBJ2-7
CDR3 protein: CASSDNPFGQGAYEQYF
CDR3 DNA: TGTGCCAGCAGTGACAATCCGTTTGGACAGGGGGCCTACGAGCAGTACTTC

clone size: .
D gene: .
V gene: TRBV25-1
J gene: TRBJ2-7
CDR3 protein: CASRRGSGTYEQYF
CDR3 DNA: TGTGCCAGCAGGAGGGGGTCCGGGACCTACGAGCAGTACTTC

clone size: .
D gene: .
V gene: TRBV18
J gene: TRBJ2-7
CDR3 protein: CASSQGGDEQYF
CDR3 DNA: TGTGCCAGCTCCCAAGGCGGGGACGAGCAGTACTTC

clone size: few
D gene: TRBD1
V gene: TRBV5-4
J gene: TRBJ2-7
CDR3 protein: CASSAEDRSYEQYF
CDR3 DNA: TGTGCCAGCAGCGCCGAGGACAGGTCCTACGAGCAGTACTTC

clone size: .
D gene: .
V gene: TRBV27
J gene: TRBJ2-3
CDR3 protein: CASRIDSFSTTQYF
CDR3 DNA: TGTGCCAGCAGGATCGACAGTTTTTCAACTACGCAGTATTTT

clone size: once
D gene: .
V gene: TRBV18
J gene: TRBJ1-1
CDR3 protein: CASSPPGNTEAFF
CDR3 DNA: TGTGCCAGCTCACCACCCGGGAACACTGAAGCTTTCTTT

clone size: .
D gene: .
V gene: TRBV5-1
J gene: TRBJ2-7
CDR3 protein: CASSPGSYEQYF
CDR3 DNA: TGCGCCAGCAGCCCAGGGTCCTACGAGCAGTACTTC

clone size: .
D gene: .
V gene: TRBV7-9
J gene: TRBJ2-3
CDR3 protein: CASSLRAGARTDTQYF
CDR3 DNA: TGTGCCAGCAGCTTAAGGGCGGGGGCGCGCACAGATACGCAGTATTTT

clone size: .
D gene: .
V gene: TRBV12-5
J gene: TRBJ1-1
CDR3 protein: CASGLGLGEGTEAFF
CDR3 DNA: TGTGCTAGTGGTTTGGGTTTGGGGGAGGGGACTGAAGCTTTCTTT

clone size: .
D gene: TRBD1
V gene: TRBV2
J gene: TRBJ2-7
CDR3 protein: CASSEGGQPYEQYF
CDR3 DNA: TGTGCCAGCAGTGAAGGGGGACAGCCGTACGAGCAGTACTTC

clone size: .
D gene: .
V gene: TRBV6-5
J gene: TRBJ1-2
CDR3 protein: CASSLRSTGAYGYTF
CDR3 DNA: TGTGCCAGCAGCCTCCGGTCGACTGGGGCCTATGGCTACACCTTC

clone size: .
D gene: .
V gene: TRBV5-8
J gene: TRBJ1-5
CDR3 protein: CASSLAFSTVGNQPQHF
CDR3 DNA: TGTGCCAGCAGCTTGGCCTTTAGCACGGTAGGCAATCAGCCCCAGCATTTT

clone size: .
D gene: .
V gene: TRBV27
J gene: TRBJ2-2
CDR3 protein: CASSLVAAGELFF
CDR3 DNA: TGTGCCAGCAGTTTAGTAGCCGCCGGGGAGCTGTTTTTC

clone size: .
D gene: .
V gene: TRBV11-2
J gene: TRBJ1-2
CDR3 protein: CASSRGSGRQSYGYTF
CDR3 DNA: TGTGCCAGCAGCCGAGGGAGTGGTCGCCAGTCCTATGGCTACACCTTC

clone size: .
D gene: .
V gene: TRBV15
J gene: TRBJ2-1
CDR3 protein: CATSRDLGGMAEQFF
CDR3 DNA: TGTGCCACCAGCAGAGATCTAGGGGGTATGGCTGAGCAGTTCTTC

clone size: .
D gene: .
V gene: TRBV7-3
J gene: TRBJ1-2
CDR3 protein: CASGGRNYGYTF
CDR3 DNA: TGTGCCAGCGGAGGCAGAAACTATGGCTACACCTTC

clone size: few
D gene: TRBD1
V gene: TRBV4-2
J gene: TRBJ1-1
CDR3 protein: CASSQGQGRGNTEAFF
CDR3 DNA: TGTGCCAGCAGCCAAGGACAGGGTAGGGGGAACACTGAAGCTTTCTTT

clone size: .
D gene: TRBD1
V gene: TRBV6-1
J gene: TRBJ1-2
CDR3 protein: CASSADRDSNYGYTF
CDR3 DNA: TGTGCCAGCAGTGCTGACCGGGACAGCAACTATGGCTACACCTTC

clone size: .
D gene: .
V gene: TRBV6-1
J gene: TRBJ2-5
CDR3 protein: CASSGLGAEQETQYF
CDR3 DNA: TGTGCCAGCAGTGGGTTGGGGGCCGAGCAAGAGACCCAGTACTTC

clone size: .
D gene: TRBD1
V gene: TRBV6-1
J gene: TRBJ2-3
CDR3 protein: CASSGGQGGADTQYF
CDR3 DNA: TGTGCCAGCAGTGGGGGACAGGGGGGTGCAGATACGCAGTATTTT

clone size: .
D gene: .
V gene: TRBV6-1
J gene: TRBJ2-7
CDR3 protein: CASSVAGNYEQYF
CDR3 DNA: TGTGCCAGCAGTGTTGCAGGGAACTACGAGCAGTACTTC

clone size: .
D gene: .
V gene: TRBV6-5
J gene: TRBJ1-6
CDR3 protein: CASSWGGNSPLHF
CDR3 DNA: TGTGCCAGCAGCTGGGGAGGGAATTCACCCCTCCACTTT

clone size: .
D gene: TRBD1
V gene: TRBV25-1
J gene: TRBJ1-2
CDR3 protein: CASKVTGGYGYTF
CDR3 DNA: TGTGCCAGCAAAGTGACAGGGGGTTATGGCTACACCTTC